The subject of this entry is one T cell receptor beta chain. Its antigen is not identified. Individual cDNA molecules each received unique molecular identifiers attached to them. TCRdb analysed the 5' RACE reads with MiXCR anew, one entry per CDR3 protein. Found here are about 90,000 distinct CDR3 sequences, 13% to 15% of them singletons; the top ten hold roughly 7%. The CDR3 runs to 16 residues. Trimming took 3 bases from V and 3 from J; bases not matched to a gene: 8. Germline V CDR1 and CDR2: SGHTA, FQGNSA. The source of the sample is a study of early T cells in non-severe SARS-CoV-2 infection. In the study overall: The authors sequenced bulk RNA from unsorted whole blood, leaving chains unpaired. General study points: Anti-spike CD8 responses were favored in VDJdb matching, and private and CD4 specificities were missed.

The rearrangement links TRBV7-2 to TRBJ2-5, with 9 nucleotides matching TRBD2. Sequencing was done on a sample of whole blood. The clonotype originates from an adult who was a healthcare worker with PCR-confirmed SARS-CoV-2 infection or an uninfected control (not recorded which). CDR3 DNA: TGTGCCAGCAGCTTCATAACCAGACTAGCGGAAGAGACCCAGTACTTC. As protein: CASSFITRLAEETQYF.